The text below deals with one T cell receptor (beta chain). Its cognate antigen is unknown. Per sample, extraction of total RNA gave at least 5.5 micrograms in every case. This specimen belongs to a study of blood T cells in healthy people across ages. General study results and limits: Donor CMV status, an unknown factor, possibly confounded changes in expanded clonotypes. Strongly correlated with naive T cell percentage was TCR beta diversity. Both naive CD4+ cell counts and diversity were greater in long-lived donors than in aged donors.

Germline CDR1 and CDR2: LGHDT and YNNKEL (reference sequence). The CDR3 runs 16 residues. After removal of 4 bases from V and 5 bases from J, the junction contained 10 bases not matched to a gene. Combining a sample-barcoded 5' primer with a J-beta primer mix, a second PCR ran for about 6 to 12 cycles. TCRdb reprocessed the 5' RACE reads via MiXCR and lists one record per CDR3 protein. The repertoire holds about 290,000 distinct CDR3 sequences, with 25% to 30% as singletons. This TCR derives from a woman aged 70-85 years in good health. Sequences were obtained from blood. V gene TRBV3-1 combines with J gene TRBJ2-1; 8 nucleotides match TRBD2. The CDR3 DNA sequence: TGTGCCAGCAGCCCCACGGTACTAGCGGCCAACAATGAGCAGTTCTTC. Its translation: CASSPTVLAANNEQFF.